The 12 T cell receptor beta chains below were found in one sample sequenced in a study of T-cell reconstitution after alpha-beta-depleted transplantation in children. Unique molecular identifiers were incorporated during preparation of the TCRbeta library. MiXCR, run by TCRdb on the PCR reads, gives a single entry per CDR3 protein. Of under 300,000 distinct CDR3 sequences listed, 9.7% are singletons. Sequenced here: PBMCs from the stem cell graft donor, sampled from the stem cell graft. Receptors were obtained from a human donor who donated a stem cell graft to a child with SCID.

The sample holds a few counts of this clonotype. V is TRBV7-9 and J is TRBJ2-5; D could derive from TRBD1 or TRBD2 (5 bases each). Germline V gives CDR1 SEHNR, CDR2 FQNEAQ (reference sequence). The CDR3 is 14 amino acids. V shed 5 bases and J shed 3 bases, with 13 bases lying between them. Here the CDR3 reads CASSVGVAKETQYF. For the CDR3, the DNA is TGTGCCAGCAGCGTGGGGGTCGCCAAAGAGACCCAGTACTTC.

This clonotype was detected many times. The genes are TRBV19 and TRBJ2-1; 11 bases are a match to TRBD1. Germline assignment: CDR1 LNHDA and CDR2 SQIVND (reference sequence). The V and J ends lost 9 bases and 8 bases, in that order; junction bases with no gene match: 9. CDR3 length: 14 amino acids. In DNA, the CDR3 is TGTGCCAGCGGTGGGGACAGGGGGTACGATGAGCAGTTCTTC. This sequence encodes CASGGDRGYDEQFF.

This clonotype was recorded many times. This chain joins TRBV12-3 or TRBV12-4 and TRBJ2-5; TRBD1 is a possible D gene (5 bases). V gave up 3 bases and J gave up 5 bases, with 13 bases separating them. CDR3 length equals 14 residues. The CDR3 nucleotides read TGTGCCAGCAGTTTCGACAGCACGAGGGAGACCCAGTACTTC. Amino acid sequence: CASSFDSTRETQYF.

This clonotype was recorded many times. This sequence joins TRBV18 and TRBJ2-1; TRBD2 matches at 8 bases. The CDR3 is 17 residues long. Unmatched junction bases numbered 9, after V lost 4 bases and J lost 1 base. The V gene's germline CDR1 is KGHSH and CDR2 LQKENI. The CDR3 nucleotides read TGTGCCAGCTCACTTCGGGATAGCGGGGTTTCCTACAATGAGCAGTTCTTC. The encoded protein is CASSLRDSGVSYNEQFF.

This clonotype showed up many times. The chain combines TRBV20-1 with TRBJ1-4, with D perhaps matching TRBD1 (5 bases). V was clipped by 4 bases and J by 2 bases, with 17 bases between them. The germline gives CDR1 DFQATT, CDR2 SNEGSKA (reference sequence). This CDR3 comprises 16 residues. This CDR3 reads CSATRRPSGTNEKLFF. The CDR3 nucleotides read TGCAGTGCTACCCGGAGACCCTCAGGGACTAATGAAAAACTGTTTTTT.

A remark on this clonotype: A read error is possible here, since a much larger clone lies one base away. The chain combines TRBV15 with TRBJ2-1; D might be TRBD2 (6 bases). Trimming stripped 1 base from V and 5 bases from J, with 9 bases between. CDR1 LNHNV and CDR2 YYDKDF come from the germline V gene (reference sequence). CDR3 length: 14 residues. As DNA, the CDR3 is TGTGCCACCAGCAGAGCTCGGGGGAACAATGAGCAGTTCTTC. Residues: CATSRARGNNEQFF.

This clonotype was seen many times. The rearrangement joins TRBV5-1 to TRBJ2-2; D ambiguous. CDR1 and CDR2 (germline): SGHRS, YFSETQ. The CDR3 contains 14 residues. V dropped 4 bases and J dropped 6 bases, with 13 bases sitting between them. The CDR3 coding sequence is TGCGCCAGCAGCCCCCTTGGGATCTCCGGGGAGCTGTTTTTT. The encoded protein is CASSPLGISGELFF.

This clonotype was recorded many times. V is TRBV28 and J is TRBJ2-7; TRBD1 agrees at 7 bases. The CDR3 runs to 14 residues. Germline-derived CDR1 and CDR2 are MDHEN and SYDVKM. Trimming removed 3 bases from V and 7 bases from J; junction bases left unmatched: 9. In DNA form, the CDR3 reads TGTGCCAGCAGTTTGTTAAGGGGGCGAAATGAGCAGTACTTC. This codes for CASSLLRGRNEQYF. The variable domain in full, with the rest retrieved from reference TRBV28 and TRBJ2-7, is DVKVTQSSRYLVKRTGEKVFLECVQDMDHENMFWYRQDPGLGLRLIYFSYDVKMKEKGDIPEGYSVSREKKERFSLILESASTNQTSMYLCASSLLRGRNEQYFGPGTRLTVT.

About this clonotype: Possible read error: a much larger clone is one base away. The gene calls are TRBV7-8 and TRBJ1-4, with D maybe TRBD1 (5 bases). Looked up from germline, CDR1 is SGHVS and CDR2 is FQNEAQ. This CDR3 region has 13 residues. V was trimmed by 1 base and J by 13 bases, leaving 13 bases between them. In DNA form, the CDR3 reads TGTGCCAGCAGCTTAGAGCGGCGTGGGGGACTGTTTTTT. Protein sequence: CASSLERRGGLFF.

This clonotype has a count of ten or more. V gene TRBV5-1 combines with J gene TRBJ2-1, with 12 bases fitting TRBD2. Looked up from germline, CDR1 is SGHRS and CDR2 is YFSETQ. This CDR3 spans 20 amino acids. Trimming cost V 4 bases and J 0 bases; bases outside gene matches: 14. CDR3: CASSGELAGGLVSSYNEQFF. The CDR3 DNA sequence: TGCGCCAGCAGCGGCGAACTAGCGGGGGGACTCGTTTCCTCCTACAATGAGCAGTTCTTC.

DNA of the CDR3: TGTGCCAGCAGCCAGGGACTAGCGGGGTTGGTACACTACAATGAGCAGTTCTTC. Its protein product is CASSQGLAGLVHYNEQFF. The V and J genes are TRBV7-8 and TRBJ2-1; 13 bases map to TRBD2. CDR1 SGHVS and CDR2 FQNEAQ come from the germline V gene. CDR3 size: 18 residues. V lost 5 bases to trimming and J lost 3 bases; unmatched junction nucleotides: 10.

This clonotype was detected many times. The V gene is TRBV9, the J gene TRBJ2-2; TRBD1 is a possible D gene (6 bases). The V end was cut by 3 bases, the J end by 4 bases, with 13 bases between. The CDR3 totals 15 residues. CDR1 and CDR2 (germline): SGDLS, YYNGEE. Written as DNA, the CDR3 is TGTGCCAGCAGCGACCGGGACATAGCCACCGGGGAGCTGTTTTTT. Protein: CASSDRDIATGELFF.